This T cell receptor beta chain was recorded in a study of shared clonotypes between healthy human individuals (TCRdb year 2020). For the wider study: A couple of women and three men aged 18 to 49 years were included in the cohort. Per donor, leukapheresis produced somewhere between about 0.94 and 9.5 billion PBMCs. Different laboratories and diverse techniques were used to prepare libraries and sequence TCR repertoires, to increase sequencing depth and limit assay-specific biases. For each donor, CD4 naive and CD4 memory were each run on three plates, CD8 naive on two plates, and CD8 memory on one plate. The study deeply sequenced blood TCR repertoires of several healthy adults to estimate repertoire size and the extent of clonotype sharing between individuals. What the work shows at the level of the full study, not this receptor alone: Pairwise subsampling indicated that sequencing depth was expected to affect the degree of clonotype sharing among donors. About 5% of naive CD4, 3.5% of naive CD8, approximately 2% of memory CD4, and less than 0.45% of memory CD8 clonotypes were shared across four donors. Naive subsets generally had larger estimated clonotype richness than memory subsets. Compared with non-shared clonotypes, the clonotypes found in all four sorted-subset donors had higher generation probabilities. Because the study included a small number of donors, the genetic and exposure-history diversity represented was limited. Sampling was restricted to blood, and TCR repertoires in tissue are likely to differ from TCR repertoires in blood. Rarefaction of sorted-subset datasets indicated incomplete sequencing despite the large sequencing depth.

Concerning this clone: Its specific antigen is unknown. Base quality data are lacking; no much larger clone is found one base away.

The donors were healthy, HIV-negative adults who had no recently reported acute infections or vaccinations. Every donor was a Caucasian adult living in Nashville, Tennessee, USA. Magnetic negative selection was used to enrich CD4+ T cells, after which naive cells were positively selected on CD45RA and the negative fraction became the memory subset. Blood was obtained by leukapheresis, after which PBMCs were separated by Ficoll-Histopaque density gradient centrifugation and cryopreserved in liquid nitrogen vapor phase. Purity and quantity of every magnetically sorted T cell population were checked by analytical flow cytometry. From each sorted fraction, genomic DNA was isolated and quantified by UV absorbance on a Nanodrop 2000c. TCR CDR3 regions were amplified from genomic DNA by multiplex PCR using the deep immunoSEQ assay. Genomic DNA extracted from each cell subset was distributed evenly over all wells of several immunoSEQ 96-well plates, and each plate served as one replicate. For sorted subsets, approximately 190 ng of genomic DNA, equivalent to some 30,000 T cell genomes, went into each replicate PCR. Purified libraries were measured with a Qubit 3.0 fluorometer, size-checked on a Bioanalyzer 2100, and measured again with the KAPA Library Quantification kit. A separate single-read 150-cycle Illumina NextSeq 550 flow cell was used to sequence each immunoSEQ 96-well plate. In the authors' own workflow: Because the immunoSEQ output included only junctional sequences and no quality scores, the filtering could not be the same as the filtering used for full-length reads. Sequences were annotated with PyIR, a Python wrapper for IgBLAST v1.9, using IMGT germline references to assign V/J genes and CDR3. Reads were filtered out if the reads had weak V/J assignments (E-value above 1e-6), no CDR3, stop codons, out-of-frame junctions, or ambiguous translated residues. V3J clonotypes were defined as sequences sharing the same inferred V gene, J gene, and CDR3 amino acid sequence. Percentage overlap between repertoires was computed as shared unique clonotypes divided by the size of the smaller repertoire. RTK rarefaction, the Chao1 estimator, and Recon v2.1 estimates of unobserved clonotypes were used to assess repertoire richness. Generation probabilities were computed with OLGA for all TCRbeta clonotypes obtained by the gDNA method from several donors. TCRdb's version of the immuneACCESS table is confined to in-frame rearrangements and falls short of the full clone set. An unresolved V gene accounts for under half of the shortfall where checked; the remainder is of unknown origin. The V and J calls and clone size are taken from that table; D and trimming were inferred from the DNA. This sample is represented by more than 400,000 clones; less than 96% of them were singletons. The ten largest clones add up to approximately 0.06% of the sample.

V loses 4 bases at its end and J loses 2 bases; junction bases beyond the gene matches: 3. The CDR3 runs 15 amino acids, cysteine and phenylalanine included. Left in the record is the CDR3 DNA by itself, 45 bases read in frame from the first base. From a lookup of the germline V gene, CDR1 and CDR2 are SGHRS and YFSETQ. The sequence joins TRBV5-1 to TRBJ2-1; 10 bases in the junction line up with TRBD2. The clonotype originates from a woman aged 30 to 39 in good health. Material for sequencing was naive CD4+ T cells sorted from blood. The label giving this sample's cell subset or site can be read as: CD45RA+ positively selected. The CDR3 amino acid sequence is: CASSITSGAYNEQFF. Read as DNA, the sequence is TGCGCCAGCAGCATCACTAGCGGGGCCTACAATGAGCAGTTCTTC.